This entry lists 9 T cell receptor beta chains sequenced from one sample in a study of blood T cell repertoires in COVID-19 (TCRdb year 2020). Library preparation employed the immunoSEQ multiplex PCR assay. Drawn from immuneACCESS, this table holds only the in-frame rearrangements with V and J called that TCRdb kept. Clones are partly lost; checked studies trace under half to an unresolved V gene and leave the rest unexplained. Within this sample are about 130,000 clones, with approximately 74% of them counted one time only. The ten top clones hold around 6% of the sample. Sequencing input: peripheral blood. Receptors originate from a man at least 80 years old with COVID-19, enrolled during active disease.

The genes are TRBV18 and TRBJ1-4; D unresolved. CDR1 KGHSH and CDR2 LQKENI come from the germline V gene. The CDR3 sequence is 14 residues long. Trimming left V 3 bases short and J 3 bases short, with 8 bases between. CDR3 loop: CASSPGDSNEKLFF. CDR3 coding DNA: TGTGCCAGCTCACCGGGAGACTCTAATGAAAAACTGTTTTTT.

This sequence joins TRBV10-3 and TRBJ1-1; 10 nucleotides match TRBD1. The CDR3 runs to 13 residues. Per the germline V gene, CDR1 is ENHRY and CDR2 is SYGVKD. The V segment lost 7 bases and the J segment 5 bases; nucleotides outside the gene matches: 4. CDR3 sequence: CAITGTGETEAFF. For the CDR3, the DNA is TGTGCCATCACCGGGACAGGGGAAACTGAAGCTTTCTTT.

V is TRBV7-2 and J is TRBJ2-3, with 9 nucleotides matching TRBD2. The length of the CDR3 is 15 residues. V gave up 2 bases and J gave up 5 bases; unmatched junction bases: 5. CDR1 is SGHTA, CDR2 FQGNSA, per germline. The CDR3 sequence is CASSLLAGLGDTQYF. The DNA of the CDR3 is TGTGCCAGCAGCTTACTAGCGGGATTGGGAGATACGCAGTATTTT.

This chain connects TRBV25-1 to TRBJ1-2; D is possibly TRBD1 (5 bases). Germline V gene lookup returns CDR1 MGHDK and CDR2 SYGVNS. V was cut by 7 bases and J by 0 bases, with 15 bases left in between. The CDR3 spans 15 residues. The DNA for the CDR3 is TGTGCCAGCACCCGGGGAGGACAAGCTAACTATGGCTACACCTTC. This gives the protein CASTRGGQANYGYTF.

Turning to this clone: At one of its ends the junction is not consistent with the germline gene, which may arise from a read error. The chain recombines TRBV7-9 with TRBJ2-7; D might be TRBD2 (7 bases). Looked up from germline, CDR1 is SEHNR and CDR2 is FQNEAQ (reference sequence). The CDR3 extends over 14 amino acids. Written as DNA, the CDR3 is TGTGCCAGCAGTTTAGAGGGGGGGACCTACGAGCAGTACTTC. Encoded protein: CASSLEGGTYEQYF.

Only a few counts were recorded for this clone. The chain combines TRBV12-3 or TRBV12-4 with TRBJ2-5, with TRBD2 matching over 7 bases. Trimming removed 6 bases from V and 5 bases from J; junction bases left unmatched: 6. The length of the CDR3 is 13 residues. The CDR3 DNA reads TGTGCCAGCAGCGGCGGGAGTGTTGAGACCCAGTACTTC. This translates into CASSGGSVETQYF.

V gene TRBV15 combines with J gene TRBJ2-7; tentatively, D is TRBD1 (5 bases). This CDR3 contains 16 residues. CDR1 is LNHNV, CDR2 YYDKDF, per germline (reference sequence). V lost 0 bases and J 1 base, leaving 13 bases between the germline ends. CDR3 amino acids: CATSREGRMASYEQYF. CDR3 coding DNA: TGTGCCACCAGCAGAGAGGGGCGAATGGCGTCCTACGAGCAGTACTTC. The complete variable domain, with remaining parts taken from reference TRBV15 and TRBJ2-7, reads DAMVIQNPRYQVTQFGKPVTLSCSQTLNHNVMYWYQQKSSQAPKLLFHYYDKDFNNEADTPDNFQSRRPNTSFCFLDIRSPGLGDTAMYLCATSREGRMASYEQYFGPGTRLTVT.

Written as DNA, the CDR3 is TGTGCCAGCAGCATGGGACACAGCACCGGGGAGCTGTTTTTT. Its protein product is CASSMGHSTGELFF. The chain combines TRBV13 with TRBJ2-2; perhaps TRBD1 as D (6 bases). Germline values: CDR1 PRHDT, CDR2 FYEKMQ (reference sequence). The CDR3 totals 14 residues. The V gene lost 5 bases and the J gene lost 4 bases, with 11 bases spanning the gap.

This clone was detected a few times. The chain uses TRBV7-6 and TRBJ2-2, with 10 bases lining up with TRBD2. The length of the CDR3 is 15 residues. The V and J ends lost 6 bases and 6 bases, in that order; junction bases with no gene match: 7. The germline V gene has CDR1 SGHVS and CDR2 FNYEAQ. The CDR3 bases are TGTGCCAGCAGAAAACTAGCGGGATCGGCCGGGGAGCTGTTTTTT. Protein product: CASRKLAGSAGELFF.